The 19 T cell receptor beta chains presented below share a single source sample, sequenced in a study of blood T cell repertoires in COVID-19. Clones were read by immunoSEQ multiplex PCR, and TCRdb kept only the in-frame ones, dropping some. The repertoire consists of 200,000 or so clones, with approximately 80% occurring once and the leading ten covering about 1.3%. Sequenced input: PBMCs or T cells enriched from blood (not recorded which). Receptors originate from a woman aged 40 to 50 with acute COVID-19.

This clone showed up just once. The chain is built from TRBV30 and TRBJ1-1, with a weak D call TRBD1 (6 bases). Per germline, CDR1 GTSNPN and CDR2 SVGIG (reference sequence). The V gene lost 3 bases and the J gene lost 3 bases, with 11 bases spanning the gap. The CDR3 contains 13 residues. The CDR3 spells CAWRAQGYTEAFF. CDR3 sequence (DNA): TGTGCCTGGAGGGCACAGGGTTACACTGAAGCTTTCTTT.

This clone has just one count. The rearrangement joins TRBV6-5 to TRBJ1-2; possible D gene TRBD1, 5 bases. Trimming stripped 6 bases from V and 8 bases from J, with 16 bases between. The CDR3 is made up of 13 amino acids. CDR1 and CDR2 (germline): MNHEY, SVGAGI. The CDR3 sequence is CASRRDSSRGYTF. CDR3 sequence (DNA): TGTGCCAGCAGGCGGGACTCCTCAAGGGGCTACACCTTC.

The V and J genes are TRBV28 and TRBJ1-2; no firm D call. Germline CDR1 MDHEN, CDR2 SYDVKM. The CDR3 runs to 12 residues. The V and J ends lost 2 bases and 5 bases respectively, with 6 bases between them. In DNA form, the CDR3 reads TGTGCCAGCAGTTTAGGAGGGTATGGCTACACCTTC. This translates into CASSLGGYGYTF.

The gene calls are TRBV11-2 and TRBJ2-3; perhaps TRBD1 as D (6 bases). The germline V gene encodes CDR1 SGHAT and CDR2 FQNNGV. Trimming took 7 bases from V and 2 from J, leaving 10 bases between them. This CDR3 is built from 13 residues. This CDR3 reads CASMDSLTDTQYF. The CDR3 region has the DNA TGTGCCAGCATGGACAGCCTCACAGATACGCAGTATTTT.

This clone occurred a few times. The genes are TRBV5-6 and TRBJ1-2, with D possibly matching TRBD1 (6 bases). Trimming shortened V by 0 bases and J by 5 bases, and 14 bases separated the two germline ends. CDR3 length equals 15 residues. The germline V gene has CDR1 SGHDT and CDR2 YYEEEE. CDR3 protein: CASSLVSGGRYGYTF. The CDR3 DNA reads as TGTGCCAGCAGCTTGGTATCGGGGGGCCGGTATGGCTACACCTTC.

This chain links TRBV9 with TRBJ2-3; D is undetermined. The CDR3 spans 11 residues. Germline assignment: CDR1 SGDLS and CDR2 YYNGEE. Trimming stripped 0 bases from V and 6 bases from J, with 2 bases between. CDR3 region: CASSVADTQYF. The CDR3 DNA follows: TGTGCCAGCAGCGTAGCGGATACGCAGTATTTT.

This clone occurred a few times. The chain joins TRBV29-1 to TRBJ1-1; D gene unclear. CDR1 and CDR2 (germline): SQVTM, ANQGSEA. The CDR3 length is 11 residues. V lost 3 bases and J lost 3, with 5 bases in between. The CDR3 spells CSVDPDTEAFF. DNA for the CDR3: TGCAGCGTTGATCCGGACACTGAAGCTTTCTTT.

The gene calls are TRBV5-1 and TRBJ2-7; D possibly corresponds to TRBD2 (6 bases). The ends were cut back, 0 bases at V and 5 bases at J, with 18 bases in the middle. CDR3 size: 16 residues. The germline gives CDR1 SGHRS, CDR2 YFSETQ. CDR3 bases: TGCGCCAGCAGCTTGGCCGTGGCTAGCGCGGGAAACGAGCAGTACTTC. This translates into CASSLAVASAGNEQYF.

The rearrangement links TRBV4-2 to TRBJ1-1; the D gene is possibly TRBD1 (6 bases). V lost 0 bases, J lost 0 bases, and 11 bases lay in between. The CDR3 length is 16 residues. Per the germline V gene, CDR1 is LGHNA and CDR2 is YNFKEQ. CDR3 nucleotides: TGTGCCAGCAGCCAAGACGACCAGGGGATGAACACTGAAGCTTTCTTT. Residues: CASSQDDQGMNTEAFF.

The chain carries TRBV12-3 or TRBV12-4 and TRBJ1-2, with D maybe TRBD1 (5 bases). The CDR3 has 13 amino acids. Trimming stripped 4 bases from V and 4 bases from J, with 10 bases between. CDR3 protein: CASSSRGGYGYTF. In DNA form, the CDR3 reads TGTGCCAGCAGTTCCCGGGGGGGCTATGGCTACACCTTC.

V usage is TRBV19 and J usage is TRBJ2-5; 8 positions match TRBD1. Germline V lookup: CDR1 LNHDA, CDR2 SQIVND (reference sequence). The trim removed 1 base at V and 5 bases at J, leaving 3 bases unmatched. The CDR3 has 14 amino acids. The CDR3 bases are TGTGCCAGTAGTATAGGCCAGGGGGCTGAGACCCAGTACTTC. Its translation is CASSIGQGAETQYF.

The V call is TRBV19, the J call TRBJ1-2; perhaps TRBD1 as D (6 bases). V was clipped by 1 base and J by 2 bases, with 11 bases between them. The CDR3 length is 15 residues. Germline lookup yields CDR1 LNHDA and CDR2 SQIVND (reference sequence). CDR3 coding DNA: TGTGCCAGTAGTATAGGACACAGGGCAAACTATGGCTACACCTTC. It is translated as CASSIGHRANYGYTF.

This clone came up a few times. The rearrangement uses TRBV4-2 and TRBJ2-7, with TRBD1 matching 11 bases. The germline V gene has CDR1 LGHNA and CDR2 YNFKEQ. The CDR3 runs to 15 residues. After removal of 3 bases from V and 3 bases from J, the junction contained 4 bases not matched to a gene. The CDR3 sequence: CASSQVGQGDYEQYF. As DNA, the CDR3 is TGTGCCAGCAGCCAGGTGGGACAGGGGGACTACGAGCAGTACTTC.

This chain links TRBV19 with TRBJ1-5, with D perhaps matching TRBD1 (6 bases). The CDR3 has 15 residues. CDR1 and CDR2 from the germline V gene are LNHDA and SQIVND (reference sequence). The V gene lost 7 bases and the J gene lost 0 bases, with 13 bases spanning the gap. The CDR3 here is CASNQGLVSNQPQHF. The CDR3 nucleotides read TGTGCCAGTAATCAGGGGCTGGTTAGCAATCAGCCCCAGCATTTT.

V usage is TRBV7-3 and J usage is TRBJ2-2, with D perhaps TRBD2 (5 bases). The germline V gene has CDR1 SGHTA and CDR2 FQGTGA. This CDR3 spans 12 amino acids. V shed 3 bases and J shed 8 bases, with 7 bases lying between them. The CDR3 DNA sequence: TGTGCCAGCAGCTTCGGAGGAGGGGAGCTGTTTTTT. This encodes CASSFGGGELFF.

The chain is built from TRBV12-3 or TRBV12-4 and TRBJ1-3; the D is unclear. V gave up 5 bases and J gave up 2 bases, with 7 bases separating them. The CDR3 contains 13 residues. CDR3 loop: CASSNSAGNTIYF. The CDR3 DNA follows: TGTGCCAGCAGTAACAGTGCTGGAAACACCATATATTTT.

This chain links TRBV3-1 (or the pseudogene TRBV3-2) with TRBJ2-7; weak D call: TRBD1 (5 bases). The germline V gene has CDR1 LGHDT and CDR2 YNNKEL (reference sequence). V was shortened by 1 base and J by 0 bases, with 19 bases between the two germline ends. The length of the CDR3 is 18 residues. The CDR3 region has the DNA TGTGCCAGCAGCCAAGTAGTAAGTGTAAGGGGCTACTCCTACGAGCAGTACTTC. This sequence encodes CASSQVVSVRGYSYEQYF.

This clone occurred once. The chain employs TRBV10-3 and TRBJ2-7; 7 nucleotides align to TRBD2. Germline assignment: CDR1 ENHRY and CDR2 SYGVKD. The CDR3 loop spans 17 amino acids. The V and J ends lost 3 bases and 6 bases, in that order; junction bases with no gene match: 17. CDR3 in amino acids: CAISDLRTSADPAEQYF. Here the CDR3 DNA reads TGTGCCATCAGTGATTTACGTACTAGCGCAGACCCGGCCGAGCAGTACTTC.

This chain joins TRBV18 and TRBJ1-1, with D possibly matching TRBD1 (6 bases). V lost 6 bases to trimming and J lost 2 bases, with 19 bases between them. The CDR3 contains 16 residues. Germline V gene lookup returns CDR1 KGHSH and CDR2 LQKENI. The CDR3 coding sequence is TGTGCCAGCTCTCTGGGCCAGGGGTCGGGTAACACTGAAGCTTTCTTT. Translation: CASSLGQGSGNTEAFF.